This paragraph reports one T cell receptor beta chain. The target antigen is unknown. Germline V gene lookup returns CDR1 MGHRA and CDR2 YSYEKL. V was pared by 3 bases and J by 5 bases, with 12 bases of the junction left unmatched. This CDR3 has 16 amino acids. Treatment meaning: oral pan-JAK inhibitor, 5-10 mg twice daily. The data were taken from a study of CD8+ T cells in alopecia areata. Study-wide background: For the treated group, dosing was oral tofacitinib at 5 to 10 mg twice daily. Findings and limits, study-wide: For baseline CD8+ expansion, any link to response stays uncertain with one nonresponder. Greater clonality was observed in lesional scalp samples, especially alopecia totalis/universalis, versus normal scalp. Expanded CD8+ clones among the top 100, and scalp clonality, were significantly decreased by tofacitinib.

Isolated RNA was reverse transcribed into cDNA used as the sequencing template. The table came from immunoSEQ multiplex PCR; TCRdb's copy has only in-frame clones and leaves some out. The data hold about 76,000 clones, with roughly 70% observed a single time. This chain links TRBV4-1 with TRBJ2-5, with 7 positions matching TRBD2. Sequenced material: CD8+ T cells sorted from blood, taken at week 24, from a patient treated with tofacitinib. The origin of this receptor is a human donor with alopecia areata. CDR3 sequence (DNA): TGCGCCAGCAGCCAGCAGACTAGCCCCGAGGGGGAGACCCAGTACTTC. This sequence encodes CASSQQTSPEGETQYF.